What follows describes a single T cell receptor (beta chain). Participants were aged about 18 to 90 years, lived in roughly 23 US areas, and enrolled virtually. This sample is drawn from a study of blood T cell repertoires in COVID-19. Whole-study context: The study drew acute and convalescent COVID-19 samples from the United States, Italy and Spain. Nucleic acid was either cDNA or gDNA, and it came from T cells, B-cell-depleted T cells, or PBMCs.

Authors' data handling: Reference gene primer amplification yielded estimated nucleated cell counts. Sequencing used immunoSEQ multiplex PCR; TCRdb keeps in-frame clones, though not all of them. The V and J calls and clone size are taken from that table; D and trimming were inferred from the DNA. The table shows some 150,000 clones, with around 82% occurring only once. This CDR3 is 13 amino acids long. Trimming stripped 7 bases from V and 6 bases from J, with 16 bases between. Germline CDR1 SGHAT, CDR2 FQDESV (reference sequence). The sequenced sample consisted of PBMCs or T cells enriched from blood (not recorded which). The sequence came from a woman aged 45-59 years who had recovered from COVID-19. V usage is TRBV11-1 and J usage is TRBJ2-7, with TRBD1 as a possible D gene (6 bases). CDR3 nucleotide sequence: TGTGCCAGCAAAGGGTTCAGGGGCGGCGAGCAGTACTTC. Its translation is CASKGFRGGEQYF.